This T cell receptor beta chain comes out of a study of cytomegalovirus exposure and HLA in healthy donors. The CDR3 totals 16 residues. V trimming: 6 bases; J trimming: 5 bases; junction bases outside the gene matches: 8. Per germline, CDR1 SEHNR and CDR2 FQNEAQ (reference sequence). 60 Vbeta and 13 Jbeta primers were used in PCR. The repertoire was sequenced with immunoSEQ multiplex PCR; TCRdb's copy has only in-frame clones and lacks some. The repertoire holds some 130,000 clones, approximately 85% seen once, with around 10% in the top ten. Nominally healthy donors were sampled, though unrecorded immune exposures were likely.

The sequence was obtained from a male donor in good health and CMV-seropositive. Sequencing was carried out using PBMCs. The rearrangement uses TRBV7-9 and TRBJ2-1; 12 nucleotides line up with TRBD2. The CDR3 DNA reads as TGTGCCAGCAGGTCTAGCGGGAGGGCCCCGAACAATGAGCAGTTCTTC. It yields the protein CASRSSGRAPNNEQFF.